The clone carrying this T cell receptor (beta chain) came up a few times. The junction shows a germline mismatch at one end, possibly a read error. TCRdb re-called the 5' RACE reads through MiXCR, storing one row per CDR3 protein. The table records 98,000 or so distinct CDR3 sequences, about 12% of them present only once. The entry originates in a study of early T cells in non-severe SARS-CoV-2 infection. The CDR3 contains 12 residues. Germline V CDR1 and CDR2: SGHKS, YYEKEE (reference sequence). This TCR was sampled from an adult who was a healthcare worker with PCR-confirmed SARS-CoV-2 infection or an uninfected control (not recorded which). Sequenced sample: whole blood. The J gene is TRBJ1-1, the V gene TRBV5-5; TRBD1 aligns across 9 bases. The CDR3 loop reads CASSLQGAEVFF. The DNA of the CDR3 is TGTGCCAGCAGCTTACAGGGGGCTGAAGTTTTCTTT.